This T cell receptor (beta chain) was retrieved from a study of blood T cell repertoires in COVID-19. Study summary: Samples taken during acute and convalescent COVID-19 were collected in the United States, Italy and Spain. Sample material is recorded as cDNA or gDNA derived from T cells, B-cell-depleted T cells, or PBMCs.

Methods used by the authors: Estimates of nucleated cell counts were drawn from the amplification of reference gene primers. Libraries were prepared by immunoSEQ multiplex PCR; TCRdb keeps only in-frame clonotypes and omits some of them. V and J calls and clone size are given by that table; D and trimming were obtained from the DNA. The data hold 100,000 to 150,000 clones, with 88% observed a single time. The material sequenced was peripheral blood. The origin of this receptor is a human donor in a cohort sampled during active COVID-19.

The DNA for the CDR3 is TGTGCCAGCAGTGGGACTAGCAACTCCTACGAGCAGTACTTC. Its translation: CASSGTSNSYEQYF. The chain recombines TRBV28 with TRBJ2-7; 9 nucleotides line up with TRBD2. Germline V gene sequence: CDR1 MDHEN, CDR2 SYDVKM. V dropped 5 bases and J dropped 0; count of bases not matched to a gene: 2. CDR3 size: 14 residues.